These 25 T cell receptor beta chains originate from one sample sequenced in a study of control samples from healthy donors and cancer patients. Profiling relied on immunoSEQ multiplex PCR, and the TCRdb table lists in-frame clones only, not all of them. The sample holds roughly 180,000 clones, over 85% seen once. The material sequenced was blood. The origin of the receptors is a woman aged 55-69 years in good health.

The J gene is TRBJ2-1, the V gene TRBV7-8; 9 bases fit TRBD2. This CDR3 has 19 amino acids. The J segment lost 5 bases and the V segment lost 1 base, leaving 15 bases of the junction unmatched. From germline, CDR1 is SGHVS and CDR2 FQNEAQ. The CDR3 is CASSLVIGAGTSRHNEQFF. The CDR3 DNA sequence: TGTGCCAGCAGCTTAGTTATTGGGGCCGGGACTAGCAGACACAATGAGCAGTTCTTC.

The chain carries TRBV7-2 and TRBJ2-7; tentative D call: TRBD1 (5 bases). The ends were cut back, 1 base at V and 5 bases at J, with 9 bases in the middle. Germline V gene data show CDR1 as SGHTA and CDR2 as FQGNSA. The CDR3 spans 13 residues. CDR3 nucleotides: TGTGCCAGCAGCTTAGGGACATTAAACGAGCAGTACTTC. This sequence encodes CASSLGTLNEQYF.

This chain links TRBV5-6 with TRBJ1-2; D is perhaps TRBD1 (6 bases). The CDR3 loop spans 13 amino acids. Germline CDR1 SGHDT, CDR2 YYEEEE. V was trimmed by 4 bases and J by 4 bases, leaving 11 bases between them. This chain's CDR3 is CASSQDRLYGYTF. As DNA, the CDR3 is TGTGCCAGCAGCCAAGACAGGCTCTATGGCTACACCTTC. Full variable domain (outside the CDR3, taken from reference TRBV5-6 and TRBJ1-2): DAGVTQSPTHLIKTRGQQVTLRCSPKSGHDTVSWYQQALGQGPQFIFQYYEEEERQRGNFPDRFSGHQFPNYSSELNVNALLLGDSALYLCASSQDRLYGYTFGSGTRLTVV.

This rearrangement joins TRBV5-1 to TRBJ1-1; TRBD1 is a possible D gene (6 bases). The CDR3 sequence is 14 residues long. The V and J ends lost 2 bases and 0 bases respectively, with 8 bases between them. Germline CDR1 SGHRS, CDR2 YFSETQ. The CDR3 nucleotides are TGCGCCAGCAGCTTCGGGACATTGAACACTGAAGCTTTCTTT. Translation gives CASSFGTLNTEAFF.

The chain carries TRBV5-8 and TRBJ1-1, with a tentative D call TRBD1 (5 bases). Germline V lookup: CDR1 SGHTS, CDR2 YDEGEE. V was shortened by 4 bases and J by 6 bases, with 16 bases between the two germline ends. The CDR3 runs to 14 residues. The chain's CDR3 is CASSPGAGFPEAFF. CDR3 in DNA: TGTGCCAGCAGCCCCGGGGCAGGGTTCCCTGAAGCTTTCTTT. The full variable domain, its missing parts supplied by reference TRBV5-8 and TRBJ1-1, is EAGVTQSPTHLIKTRGQQATLRCSPISGHTSVYWYQQALGLGLQFLLWYDEGEERNRGNFPPRFSGRQFPNYSSELNVNALELEDSALYLCASSPGAGFPEAFFGQGTRLTVV.

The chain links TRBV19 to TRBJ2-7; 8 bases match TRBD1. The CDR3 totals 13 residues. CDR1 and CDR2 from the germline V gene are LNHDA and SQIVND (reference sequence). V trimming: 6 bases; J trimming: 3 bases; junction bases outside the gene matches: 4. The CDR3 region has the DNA TGTGCCAGTAGCTCAGGGGGCTACTACGAGCAGTACTTC. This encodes CASSSGGYYEQYF.

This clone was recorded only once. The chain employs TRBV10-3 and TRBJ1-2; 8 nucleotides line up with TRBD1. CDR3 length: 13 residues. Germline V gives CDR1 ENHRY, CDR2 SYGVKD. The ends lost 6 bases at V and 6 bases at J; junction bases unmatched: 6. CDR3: CAISGQGLNGYTF. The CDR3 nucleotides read TGTGCCATCAGCGGACAGGGTCTTAATGGCTACACCTTC.

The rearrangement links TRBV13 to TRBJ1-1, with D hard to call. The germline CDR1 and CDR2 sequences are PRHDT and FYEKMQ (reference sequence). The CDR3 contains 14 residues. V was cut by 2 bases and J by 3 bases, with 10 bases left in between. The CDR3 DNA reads TGTGCCAGCAGCTTACGGGGAGTCGACACTGAAGCTTTCTTT. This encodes CASSLRGVDTEAFF.

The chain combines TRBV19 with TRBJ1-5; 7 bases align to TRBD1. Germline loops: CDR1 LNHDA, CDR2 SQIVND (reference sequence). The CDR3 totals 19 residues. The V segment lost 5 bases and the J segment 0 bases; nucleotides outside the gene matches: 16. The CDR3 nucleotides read TGTGCCAGTAGTGGCCGACAGGGTTGGGGGGAGGATAGCAATCAGCCCCAGCATTTT. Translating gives CASSGRQGWGEDSNQPQHF.

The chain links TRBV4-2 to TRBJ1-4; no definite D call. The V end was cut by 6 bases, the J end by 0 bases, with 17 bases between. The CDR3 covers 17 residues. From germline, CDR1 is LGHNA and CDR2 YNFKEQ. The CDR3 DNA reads TGTGCCAGCAGTCCGAGAAGTGGTGGCACAACTAATGAAAAACTGTTTTTT. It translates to CASSPRSGGTTNEKLFF.

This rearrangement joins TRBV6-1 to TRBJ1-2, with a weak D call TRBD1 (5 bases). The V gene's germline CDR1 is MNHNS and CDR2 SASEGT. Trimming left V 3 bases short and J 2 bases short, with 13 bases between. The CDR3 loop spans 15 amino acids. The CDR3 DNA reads TGTGCCAGCAGTGAGGGGGTTGTTGACAACTATGGCTACACCTTC. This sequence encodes CASSEGVVDNYGYTF.

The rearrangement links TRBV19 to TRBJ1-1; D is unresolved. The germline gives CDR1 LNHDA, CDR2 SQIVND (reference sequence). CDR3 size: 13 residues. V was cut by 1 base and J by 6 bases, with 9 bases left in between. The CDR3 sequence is CASSIAARPEAFF. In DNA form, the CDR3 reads TGTGCCAGTAGTATAGCAGCCCGCCCTGAAGCTTTCTTT.

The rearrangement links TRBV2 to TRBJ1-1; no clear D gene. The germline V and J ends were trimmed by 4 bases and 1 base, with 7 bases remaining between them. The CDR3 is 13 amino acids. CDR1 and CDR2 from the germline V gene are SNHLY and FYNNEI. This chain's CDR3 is CASSAETNTEAFF. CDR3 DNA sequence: TGTGCCAGCAGTGCAGAGACGAACACTGAAGCTTTCTTT.

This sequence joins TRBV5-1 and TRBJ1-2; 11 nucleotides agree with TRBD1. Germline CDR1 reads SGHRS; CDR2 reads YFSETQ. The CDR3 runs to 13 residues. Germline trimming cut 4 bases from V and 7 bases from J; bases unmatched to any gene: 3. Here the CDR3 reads CASSPGQGGGYTF. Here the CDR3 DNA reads TGCGCCAGCAGCCCGGGACAGGGGGGTGGCTACACCTTC. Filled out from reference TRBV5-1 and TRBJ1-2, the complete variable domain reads KAGVTQTPRYLIKTRGQQVTLSCSPISGHRSVSWYQQTPGQGLQFLFEYFSETQRNKGNFPGRFSGRQFSNSRSEMNVSTLELGDSALYLCASSPGQGGGYTFGSGTRLTVV.

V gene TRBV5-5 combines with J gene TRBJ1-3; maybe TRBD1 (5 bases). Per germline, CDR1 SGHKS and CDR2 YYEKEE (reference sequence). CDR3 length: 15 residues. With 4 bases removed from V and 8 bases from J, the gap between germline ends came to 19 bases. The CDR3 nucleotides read TGTGCCAGCAGCCCTGGTCTGGGACTGGGATACACCATATATTTT. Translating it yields CASSPGLGLGYTIYF. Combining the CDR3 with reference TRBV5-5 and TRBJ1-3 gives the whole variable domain DAGVTQSPTHLIKTRGQQVTLRCSPISGHKSVSWYQQVLGQGPQFIFQYYEKEERGRGNFPDRFSARQFPNYSSELNVNALLLGDSALYLCASSPGLGLGYTIYFGEGSWLTVV.

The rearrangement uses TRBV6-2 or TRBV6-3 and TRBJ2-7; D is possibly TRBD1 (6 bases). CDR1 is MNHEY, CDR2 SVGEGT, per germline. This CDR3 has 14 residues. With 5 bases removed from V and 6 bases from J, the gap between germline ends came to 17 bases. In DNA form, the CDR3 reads TGTGCCAGCAGTGCCTACAGGGTTCCGGCCGAGCAGTACTTC. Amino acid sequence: CASSAYRVPAEQYF.

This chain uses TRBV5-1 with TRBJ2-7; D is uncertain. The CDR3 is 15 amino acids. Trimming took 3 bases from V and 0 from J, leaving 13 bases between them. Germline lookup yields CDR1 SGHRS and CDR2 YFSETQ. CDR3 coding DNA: TGCGCCAGCAGCTCCCACATGGCACTCTCCTACGAGCAGTACTTC. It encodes CASSSHMALSYEQYF.

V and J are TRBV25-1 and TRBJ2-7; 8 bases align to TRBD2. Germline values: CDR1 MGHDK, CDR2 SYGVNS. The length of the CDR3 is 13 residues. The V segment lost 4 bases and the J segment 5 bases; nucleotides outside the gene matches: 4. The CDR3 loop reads CASSAGGGDEQYF. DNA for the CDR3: TGTGCCAGCAGTGCGGGGGGGGGTGACGAGCAGTACTTC.

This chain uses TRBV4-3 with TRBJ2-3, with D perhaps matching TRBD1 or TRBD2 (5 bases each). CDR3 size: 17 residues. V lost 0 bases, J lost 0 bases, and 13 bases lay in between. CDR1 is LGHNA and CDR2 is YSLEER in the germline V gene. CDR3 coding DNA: TGCGCCAGCAGCCAAGACGGTGGGACCCAAAGCACAGATACGCAGTATTTT. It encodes CASSQDGGTQSTDTQYF.

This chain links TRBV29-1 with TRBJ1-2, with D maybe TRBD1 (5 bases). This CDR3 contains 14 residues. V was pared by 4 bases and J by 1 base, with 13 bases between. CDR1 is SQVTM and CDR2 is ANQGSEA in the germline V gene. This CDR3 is CSVGRGPLNYGYTF. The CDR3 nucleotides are TGCAGCGTTGGCCGGGGCCCCCTTAACTATGGCTACACCTTC.

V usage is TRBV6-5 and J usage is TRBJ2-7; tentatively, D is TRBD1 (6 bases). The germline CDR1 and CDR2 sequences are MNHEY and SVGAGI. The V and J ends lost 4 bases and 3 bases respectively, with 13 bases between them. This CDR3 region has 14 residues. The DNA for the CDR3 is TGTGCCAGCAGTTCCACCGGGACAAGCTACGAGCAGTACTTC. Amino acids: CASSSTGTSYEQYF.

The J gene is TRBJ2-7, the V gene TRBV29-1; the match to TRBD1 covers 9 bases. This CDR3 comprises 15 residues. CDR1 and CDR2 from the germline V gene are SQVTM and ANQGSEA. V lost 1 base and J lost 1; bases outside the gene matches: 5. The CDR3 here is CSVEGTGTGSYEQYF. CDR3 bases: TGCAGCGTTGAAGGGACCGGGACAGGGTCCTACGAGCAGTACTTC.

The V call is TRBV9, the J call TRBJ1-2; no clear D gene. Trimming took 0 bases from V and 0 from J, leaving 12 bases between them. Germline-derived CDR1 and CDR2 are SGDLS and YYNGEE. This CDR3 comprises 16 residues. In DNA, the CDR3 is TGTGCCAGCAGCGTAGTATTGAGGGCTACTAACTATGGCTACACCTTC. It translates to CASSVVLRATNYGYTF. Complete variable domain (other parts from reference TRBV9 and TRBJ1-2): DSGVTQTPKHLITATGQRVTLRCSPRSGDLSVYWYQQSLDQGLQFLIQYYNGEERAKGNILERFSAQQFPDLHSELNLSSLELGDSALYFCASSVVLRATNYGYTFGSGTRLTVV.

The CDR3 here is CAWREHYSNQPQHF. The CDR3 DNA reads as TGTGCCTGGAGGGAACACTATAGCAATCAGCCCCAGCATTTT. The J gene is TRBJ1-5, the V gene TRBV30, with D uncertain. Germline-derived CDR1 and CDR2 are GTSNPN and SVGIG (reference sequence). V lost 3 bases to trimming and J lost 0 bases, with 9 bases between them. The CDR3 has 14 amino acids.

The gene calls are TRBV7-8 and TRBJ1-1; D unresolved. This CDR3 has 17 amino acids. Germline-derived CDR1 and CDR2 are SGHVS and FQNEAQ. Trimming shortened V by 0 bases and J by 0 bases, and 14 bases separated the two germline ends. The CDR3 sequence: CASSLAPRALMNTEAFF. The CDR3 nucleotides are TGTGCCAGCAGCTTAGCGCCACGAGCCCTTATGAACACTGAAGCTTTCTTT.